The 11 T cell receptor beta chains below were found in one sample sequenced in a study of blood T cell repertoires in COVID-19. Sequenced by immunoSEQ multiplex PCR; TCRdb stores in-frame clones only, minus some. The table includes about 46,000 clones, roughly nine tenths detected once. Material for sequencing was PBMCs or T cells enriched from blood (not recorded which). Receptor source: a woman aged 50 to 60 who had recovered from COVID-19.

This clone is termed medium-sized (0.01 to 0.1%). This chain links TRBV5-8 with TRBJ1-1; 8 nucleotides match TRBD1. V lost 2 bases and J lost 1; bases outside the gene matches: 4. The V gene's germline CDR1 is SGHTS and CDR2 YDEGEE. This CDR3 region has 15 residues. The CDR3 region is CASSFQGASNTEAFF. Written as DNA, the CDR3 is TGTGCCAGCAGCTTCCAGGGGGCTTCGAACACTGAAGCTTTCTTT.

This clone was seen only once. The chain joins TRBV6-6 to TRBJ2-1; TRBD2 might be the D (6 bases). Germline loops: CDR1 MNHNY, CDR2 SVGAGI (reference sequence). With 7 bases removed from V and 4 bases from J, the gap between germline ends came to 14 bases. The CDR3 covers 14 residues. CDR3 DNA sequence: TGTGCCAGCAAACCAGGAGGGGCTTACAATGAGCAGTTCTTC. Translated, it gives CASKPGGAYNEQFF.

V usage is TRBV11-2 and J usage is TRBJ1-1; weak D call: TRBD1 (6 bases). With 0 bases removed from V and 5 bases from J, the gap between germline ends came to 13 bases. The length of the CDR3 is 15 residues. Germline V gene lookup returns CDR1 SGHAT and CDR2 FQNNGV. In DNA, the CDR3 is TGTGCCAGCAGCTTAGATGCGGGGGCGAGGACTGAAGCTTTCTTT. Its translation: CASSLDAGARTEAFF. The variable domain in full, with the rest retrieved from reference TRBV11-2 and TRBJ1-1, is EAGVAQSPRYKIIEKRQSVAFWCNPISGHATLYWYQQILGQGPKLLIQFQNNGVVDDSQLPKDRFSAERLKGVDSTLKIQPAKLEDSAVYLCASSLDAGARTEAFFGQGTRLTVV.

This clone occurred once. One end of the junction does not line up with germline, which may come from a read error. V usage is TRBV2 and J usage is TRBJ2-1, with D perhaps matching TRBD2 (5 bases). Germline CDR1 and CDR2: SNHLY and FYNNEI. CDR3 length: 14 residues. CDR3 DNA sequence: TGTGCCAGCAGTGAAGGACTACTCTACAGTGAGCAGTTCTTC. It encodes CASSEGLLYSEQFF.

The CDR3 is CASSRDTGNSPLHF. CDR3 in DNA: TGTGCCAGCAGCCGGGACACCGGTAATTCACCCCTCCACTTT. V is TRBV11-1 and J is TRBJ1-6; D is possibly TRBD1 (6 bases). CDR1 and CDR2 from the germline V gene are SGHAT and FQDESV (reference sequence). The CDR3 totals 14 residues. V lost 5 bases to trimming and J lost 6 bases, with 11 bases between them.

V is TRBV7-2 and J is TRBJ1-5, with D tentatively TRBD1 (5 bases). With 5 bases removed from V and 6 bases from J, the gap between germline ends came to 23 bases. This CDR3 has 17 amino acids. Germline V gene data show CDR1 as SGHTA and CDR2 as FQGNSA. CDR3 in amino acids: CASSHAGDPFNGQPQHF. In nucleotides, the CDR3 is TGTGCCAGCAGCCATGCGGGGGACCCCTTCAATGGTCAGCCCCAGCATTTT.

The V gene is TRBV4-3, the J gene TRBJ1-5; D unresolved. V lost 0 bases and J 1 base, leaving 7 bases between the germline ends. CDR1 LGHNA and CDR2 YSLEER come from the germline V gene. The length of the CDR3 is 15 residues. The CDR3 sequence: CASSQDPMSNQPQHF. CDR3 nucleotides: TGCGCCAGCAGCCAAGATCCCATGAGCAATCAGCCCCAGCATTTT.

The V gene is TRBV5-1, the J gene TRBJ1-1; D might be TRBD1 (6 bases). Trimming took 0 bases from V and 3 from J, leaving 9 bases between them. The CDR3 loop spans 14 amino acids. In germline, CDR1 is SGHRS, CDR2 YFSETQ. CDR3 region: CASSLAGAYTEAFF. The CDR3 bases are TGCGCCAGCAGCTTGGCAGGGGCGTACACTGAAGCTTTCTTT.

The rearrangement joins TRBV6-2 or TRBV6-3 to TRBJ2-3, with 7 bases fitting TRBD2. V was pared by 4 bases and J by 2 bases, with 12 bases of the junction left unmatched. Germline-derived CDR1 and CDR2 are MNHEY and SVGEGT. This CDR3 is 17 amino acids long. CDR3 sequence: CASSFPTGGPTTDTQYF. The CDR3 bases are TGTGCCAGCAGTTTCCCAACGGGAGGCCCTACCACAGATACGCAGTATTTT.

The chain carries TRBV10-3 and TRBJ1-5; a possible D gene is TRBD1 (5 bases). V lost 4 bases to trimming and J lost 3 bases, with 7 bases between them. Germline CDR1 is ENHRY and CDR2 is SYGVKD. The CDR3 totals 13 residues. The CDR3 region is CAISGGDNQPQHF. CDR3 DNA: TGTGCCATCAGTGGGGGGGACAATCAGCCCCAGCATTTT.

This rearrangement joins TRBV6-6 to TRBJ2-7; 10 bases map to TRBD2. Germline loops: CDR1 MNHNY, CDR2 SVGAGI (reference sequence). This CDR3 comprises 15 residues. The junction had 10 bases not matched to a gene; V was cut back by 5 bases and J by 6 bases. The CDR3 DNA reads TGTGCCAGCAGTAGGCTAGCGGGGGAGCTGGTCGAGCAGTACTTC. Residues: CASSRLAGELVEQYF.